The rows below give T cell receptor beta chains drawn from one sample of a study of cytomegalovirus exposure and HLA in healthy donors. Using immunoSEQ multiplex PCR, the repertoire was profiled, and TCRdb retains in-frame clones only, with some absent. The table includes about 330,000 clones, about nine tenths detected once. Input material: PBMCs. These TCRs come from a woman between 25 and 40 years old in good health and CMV-seropositive. CDR3s leave out the opening cysteine and the closing phenylalanine or tryptophan.

V	J	CDR3
TRBV7-9	TRBJ1-1	ASSSTRRDPTSAF
TRBV4-2	TRBJ2-2	ASSQETATNTGELF
TRBV5-5	TRBJ2-5	ASSIDPLETQY
TRBV15	TRBJ2-2	ATSRSSGELF
TRBV5-1	TRBJ2-7	ASSLTGAYEQY
TRBV25-1	TRBJ1-5	ASSDRYGNQPQH
TRBV27	TRBJ2-6	ASSLREDGANVLT
TRBV6-6	TRBJ1-5	ASSYGGISGNQPQH
TRBV4-2	TRBJ2-6	ASSQDSGRGSGANVLT
TRBV2	TRBJ1-1	ASSEGARPTEAF
TRBV9	TRBJ1-2	ASSVPSGQGNYGYT
TRBV5-6	TRBJ1-1	ASSRPGTGLNTEAF
TRBV12-1	TRBJ2-7	ASTTPDRAYEQY
TRBV7-9	TRBJ1-2	ASSFPGQRYGYT
TRBV28	TRBJ1-4	ASSLGGSNEKLF
TRBV2	TRBJ2-7	ASSGGGYEQY
TRBV15	TRBJ1-2	ATSREKGRSYGYT
TRBV18	TRBJ1-2	ASSPTTGWGYGYT
TRBV15	TRBJ2-5	ATSVRTEQGTQY
TRBV7-9	TRBJ1-1	ASRVSLNTEAF
TRBV2	TRBJ2-2	ASSTDKFNTGELF
TRBV28	TRBJ2-7	ASSPAGWEGNEQY